These 21 T cell receptor beta chains were all obtained from the same sample, sequenced in a study of blood T cell repertoires in COVID-19 (dated by TCRdb to about 2020). Receptor libraries were prepared by the immunoSEQ multiplex PCR assay. Entries here come from immuneACCESS through TCRdb and include only in-frame sequences with V and J called. Some clones fail to appear in such tables; in the studies checked, an unresolved V gene covers under half of the shortfall, and the cause of the remainder is unknown. The sample contains about 470,000 clones, about nine tenths of them found a single time. 0.65% to 0.9% of the sample lies in the top ten. The sequenced sample was PBMCs or T cells enriched from blood (not recorded which). These TCRs come from a woman between 18 and 29 years old who had recovered from COVID-19.

The gene calls are TRBV19 and TRBJ1-1, with TRBD1 identical over 8 bases. Germline V gene sequence: CDR1 LNHDA, CDR2 SQIVND (reference sequence). The CDR3 loop spans 14 amino acids. V shed 2 bases and J 4 bases; nucleotides not matched to a gene: 3. CDR3 nucleotides: TGTGCCAGTAGTATACAGGGGGCGGGCACTGAAGCTTTCTTT. Encoded protein: CASSIQGAGTEAFF.

This chain uses TRBV3-1 (or the pseudogene TRBV3-2) with TRBJ2-7; 13 bases map to TRBD2. V shed 2 bases and J 0 bases; nucleotides not matched to a gene: 13. Germline CDR1 and CDR2: LGHDT and YNNKEL (reference sequence). The CDR3 totals 20 residues. The CDR3 sequence: CASSQSIGGLAGPRSYEQYF. The CDR3 bases are TGTGCCAGCAGCCAATCCATTGGGGGACTAGCGGGGCCCCGCTCCTACGAGCAGTACTTC.

The CDR3 sequence: CAIRPEQVSGNTIYF. The CDR3 DNA sequence: TGTGCCATCAGACCCGAGCAGGTCTCTGGAAACACCATATATTTT. This rearrangement joins TRBV10-3 to TRBJ1-3, with D uncertain. The germline V and J ends were trimmed by 6 bases and 0 bases, with 12 bases remaining between them. The CDR3 covers 15 residues. The germline CDR1 and CDR2 sequences are ENHRY and SYGVKD.

The V call is TRBV30, the J call TRBJ2-3, with 9 bases aligning to TRBD1. Trimming cost V 5 bases and J 3 bases; bases outside gene matches: 3. The CDR3 contains 13 residues. Germline assignment: CDR1 GTSNPN and CDR2 SVGIG (reference sequence). The CDR3 region is CAWDRGDTDTQYF. CDR3 nucleotide sequence: TGTGCCTGGGACAGGGGGGATACAGATACGCAGTATTTT.

V is TRBV12-3 or TRBV12-4 and J is TRBJ1-3; D gene uncertain. The V end was cut by 6 bases, the J end by 4 bases, with 10 bases between. The CDR3 totals 13 residues. The CDR3 here is CASRAGSGNTIYF. CDR3 DNA: TGTGCCAGCAGAGCAGGATCAGGAAACACCATATATTTT.

This chain connects TRBV19 to TRBJ2-1; the D gene is possibly TRBD2 (6 bases). This CDR3 has 15 amino acids. V was pared by 6 bases and J by 0 bases, with 12 bases between. CDR1 and CDR2 from the germline V gene are LNHDA and SQIVND (reference sequence). CDR3 region: CASSLARSSYNEQFF. DNA of the CDR3: TGTGCCAGTAGCCTAGCGAGGAGCTCCTACAATGAGCAGTTCTTC.

The genes are TRBV4-1 and TRBJ2-7; TRBD2 is a possible D gene (6 bases). The germline gives CDR1 MGHRA, CDR2 YSYEKL. Trimming removed 3 bases at V and 4 bases at J, with 16 bases between. This CDR3 region has 15 residues. CDR3 nucleotides: TGCGCCAGCAGCCACACGACTAGTCCTACTTACGAGCAGTACTTC. Its translation is CASSHTTSPTYEQYF.

This sequence joins TRBV6-6 and TRBJ1-5, with TRBD1 matching over 7 bases. Germline V gene sequence: CDR1 MNHNY, CDR2 SVGAGI (reference sequence). The V gene end was trimmed by 7 bases and the J gene end by 4 bases; junction bases not matched to a gene: 13. The CDR3 has 16 amino acids. CDR3 residues: CASNKPGGESNQPQHF. DNA of the CDR3: TGTGCCAGCAACAAGCCAGGGGGTGAGTCGAATCAGCCCCAGCATTTT.

In its sample, this clone was seen once. The chain recombines TRBV5-1 with TRBJ1-2; 7 bases fit TRBD1. This CDR3 has 15 amino acids. Per germline, CDR1 SGHRS and CDR2 YFSETQ. The J segment lost 1 base and the V segment lost 3 bases, leaving 6 bases of the junction unmatched. CDR3 DNA sequence: TGCGCCAGCAGCTCTGGGACAGCTGATAACTATGGCTACACCTTC. Amino acid sequence: CASSSGTADNYGYTF.

The rearrangement joins TRBV19 to TRBJ1-2, with D uncertain. The CDR3 is 13 residues long. The germline V gene has CDR1 LNHDA and CDR2 SQIVND (reference sequence). V lost 3 bases and J lost 8, with 13 bases in between. The CDR3 nucleotides are TGTGCCAGTAGTATCGAGGGAGGTCGGGGCTACACCTTC. It translates to CASSIEGGRGYTF. The complete variable domain, with remaining parts taken from reference TRBV19 and TRBJ1-2, reads DGGITQSPKYLFRKEGQNVTLSCEQNLNHDAMYWYRQDPGQGLRLIYYSQIVNDFQKGDIAEGYSVSREKKESFPLTVTSAQKNPTAFYLCASSIEGGRGYTFGSGTRLTVV.

This chain uses TRBV6-5 with TRBJ1-4; D call uncertain. Germline V gene sequence: CDR1 MNHEY, CDR2 SVGAGI. The ends were cut back, 6 bases at V and 8 bases at J, with 7 bases in the middle. This CDR3 has 11 amino acids. The CDR3: CASRSGEKLFF. The CDR3, as DNA: TGTGCCAGCAGATCAGGCGAAAAACTGTTTTTT.

CDR3: CASSPRVAFMNTEAFF. For the CDR3, the DNA is TGTGCCAGCAGCCCCCGGGTGGCATTCATGAACACTGAAGCTTTCTTT. This rearrangement joins TRBV7-2 to TRBJ1-1, with unresolved D. Trimming removed 5 bases from V and 0 bases from J, with 16 bases in between. Per the germline V gene, CDR1 is SGHTA and CDR2 is FQGNSA. This CDR3 is 16 amino acids long.

This chain joins TRBV28 and TRBJ1-6; 8 bases map to TRBD1. The V and J ends lost 3 bases and 8 bases, in that order; junction bases with no gene match: 12. Germline CDR1 is MDHEN and CDR2 is SYDVKM. The CDR3 covers 17 residues. Here the CDR3 DNA reads TGTGCCAGCAGTTTTTGGGGGGGACAGGTGGGAGATTCACCCCTCCACTTT. This encodes CASSFWGGQVGDSPLHF.

This clone was picked up one time. The genes are TRBV2 and TRBJ2-7; the D is unclear. This CDR3 contains 13 residues. Deletions cut 4 bases from V and 0 bases from J, with 7 bases between. Germline assignment: CDR1 SNHLY and CDR2 FYNNEI. The CDR3 region is CASSGEHSYEQYF. The CDR3 coding sequence is TGTGCCAGCAGTGGAGAGCACTCCTACGAGCAGTACTTC. Full variable domain (missing parts from reference TRBV2 and TRBJ2-7): EPEVTQTPSHQVTQMGQEVILRCVPISNHLYFYWYRQILGQKVEFLVSFYNNEISEKSEIFDDQFSVERPDGSNFTLKIRSTKLEDSAMYFCASSGEHSYEQYFGPGTRLTVT.

This clone appeared a single time. This chain links TRBV5-1 with TRBJ1-5; 10 bases line up with TRBD1. With V trimmed by 0 bases and J by 7 bases, 4 bases remained unmatched. Per germline, CDR1 SGHRS and CDR2 YFSETQ. CDR3 length: 15 residues. The CDR3: CASSLAGDRGQPQHF. The CDR3 DNA follows: TGCGCCAGCAGCTTGGCAGGGGACAGGGGCCAGCCCCAGCATTTT.

CDR3 in amino acids: CASRSGSPLHF. The DNA of the CDR3 is TGTGCCAGCAGATCGGGATCACCCCTCCACTTT. V usage is TRBV6-5 and J usage is TRBJ1-6; no clear D. The CDR3 has 11 amino acids. Between the trimmed V and J ends, which lost 6 bases and 10 bases, there was a span of 7 bases. Germline loops: CDR1 MNHEY, CDR2 SVGAGI.

The chain has TRBV5-1 and TRBJ2-1, with 10 positions matching TRBD1. Germline V gene data show CDR1 as SGHRS and CDR2 as YFSETQ. This CDR3 contains 16 residues. V trimming: 4 bases; J trimming: 5 bases; junction bases outside the gene matches: 9. The CDR3, as DNA: TGCGCCAGCAGCCCACAGGCCGGGACAGGGGACAATGAGCAGTTCTTC. Its translation: CASSPQAGTGDNEQFF.

The genes are TRBV9 and TRBJ2-2, with D perhaps matching TRBD1 (7 bases). The germline V and J ends were trimmed by 2 bases and 5 bases, with 19 bases remaining between them. Germline values: CDR1 SGDLS, CDR2 YYNGEE. This CDR3 contains 17 residues. The CDR3 spells CASSVKGGTEFTGELFF. CDR3 sequence (DNA): TGTGCCAGCAGCGTCAAAGGAGGGACAGAGTTTACCGGGGAGCTGTTTTTT. The full variable domain, rest sourced from reference TRBV9 and TRBJ2-2, is DSGVTQTPKHLITATGQRVTLRCSPRSGDLSVYWYQQSLDQGLQFLIQYYNGEERAKGNILERFSAQQFPDLHSELNLSSLELGDSALYFCASSVKGGTEFTGELFFGEGSRLTVL.

The chain links TRBV5-1 to TRBJ2-3, with D possibly being TRBD2 (6 bases). CDR1 and CDR2 from the germline V gene are SGHRS and YFSETQ. The V end lost 1 base, the J end lost 4 bases, and 10 bases lay between the germline ends. The CDR3 runs 14 residues. The CDR3 DNA is TGCGCCAGCAGCTTGAGCGGGTACGCAGATACGCAGTATTTT. Protein: CASSLSGYADTQYF.

This clone is a singleton in its sample. The gene calls are TRBV11-2 and TRBJ2-7; TRBD1 matches at 8 bases. CDR1 and CDR2 from the germline V gene are SGHAT and FQNNGV. Trimming cost V 4 bases and J 0 bases; bases outside gene matches: 11. This CDR3 is 17 amino acids long. The CDR3 loop is CASSSNSGGESSYEQYF. For the CDR3, the DNA is TGTGCCAGCAGCTCGAATTCAGGGGGCGAAAGCTCCTACGAGCAGTACTTC.

The rearrangement uses TRBV4-1 and TRBJ2-2; D is uncertain. Trimming removed 1 base from V and 6 bases from J, with 15 bases in between. The CDR3 length is 16 residues. Germline V gene data show CDR1 as MGHRA and CDR2 as YSYEKL. Here the CDR3 reads CASSQVFGEVAGELFF. Here the CDR3 DNA reads TGCGCCAGCAGCCAAGTATTTGGTGAGGTAGCCGGGGAGCTGTTTTTT.